The present T cell receptor beta chain was sequenced within a study of blood T cells in healthy people across ages. Together with a sample-barcoded 5' primer, a J-beta primer mix was included in a second PCR lasting roughly 7 to 11 cycles. TCRdb reprocessed the 5' RACE reads via MiXCR and lists one record per CDR3 protein. The table has about 1,600,000 distinct CDR3 sequences, roughly 45% seen once; the top ten hold 7.9%. The V end was cut by 8 bases, the J end by 3 bases, with 12 bases between. CDR3 length equals 12 residues. Germline V gene sequence: CDR1 SGHRS, CDR2 YFSETQ. The sample providers were healthy Caucasian people from Russia, aged roughly 6 to 95. Peripheral blood samples of about 10 milliliters were drawn from each donor. A minimum of 5 micrograms of total RNA was extracted per sample. Study-wide findings and caveats: Naive CD4+ cells and diversity were both higher in long-lived donors than in aged donors.

This clonotype has a handful of counts. Its antigen is unknown. The rearrangement joins TRBV5-1 to TRBJ2-7, with unresolved D. The receptor comes from a woman aged 18 to 35 in good health. The sample taken for sequencing was blood. The CDR3 is CASGLNSYEQYF. The CDR3 DNA is TGCGCCAGTGGGTTGAATAGCTACGAGCAGTACTTC.